These 7 T cell receptor beta chains were all obtained from the same sample, sequenced in a study of T cells in Graves' hyperthyroidism and ophthalmopathy. TCR beta CDR3 region amplification was performed from RNA transcripts. HTBI primers were employed in a first-round RT-PCR of the TCR CDR3. In TCRdb, the multiplex PCR reads were re-called with MiXCR into one record per CDR3 protein. The sample lists 700,000 to 850,000 distinct CDR3 sequences; 35% were seen once. Sequencing input: blood. All receptors come from a woman aged 40-49 years with Graves' hyperthyroidism.

This clonotype appeared a few times. Here the CDR3 reads CASSQGLAGKSYEQYF. The CDR3 nucleotides read TGCGCCAGCAGCCAAGGACTAGCGGGGAAGAGCTACGAGCAGTACTTC. The V gene is TRBV4-3, the J gene TRBJ2-7; 11 nucleotides agree with TRBD2. Germline trimming cut 1 base from V and 3 bases from J; bases unmatched to any gene: 5. CDR3 length equals 16 residues. The germline CDR1 and CDR2 sequences are LGHNA and YSLEER.

This clonotype was found many times. The chain couples TRBV9 to TRBJ1-1, with D possibly being TRBD1 (5 bases). This CDR3 has 14 amino acids. Looked up from germline, CDR1 is SGDLS and CDR2 is YYNGEE. Trimming took 0 bases from V and 3 from J, leaving 9 bases between them. The CDR3, as DNA: TGTGCCAGCAGCGTAGCAGGGAGGGACACTGAAGCTTTCTTT. Translating gives CASSVAGRDTEAFF.

Points on this clonotype: Mismatch with germline at one junction end may stem from a read error. The chain carries TRBV10-2 and TRBJ1-1, with D possibly being TRBD1 (5 bases). The germline V gene has CDR1 WSHSY and CDR2 SAAADI. The CDR3 consists of 15 residues. The CDR3 loop reads CASSSRVETNTEAFF. CDR3 nucleotide sequence: TGTGCCAGCAGTTCCAGGGTGGAGACGAACACTGAAGCTTTCTTT.

Comment on this clonotype: Germline and junction disagree at one end, which may indicate a read error. The V gene is TRBV5-1, the J gene TRBJ1-1; tentative D call: TRBD1 (5 bases). This CDR3 contains 14 residues. Germline values: CDR1 SGHRS, CDR2 YFSETQ. The CDR3 here is CASSLGCGGTEAFF. CDR3 DNA sequence: TGTGCCAGCAGCTTAGGTTGTGGGGGAACTGAAGCTTTCTTT.

This clonotype was found many times. The chain employs TRBV20-1 and TRBJ2-5, with a tentative D call TRBD2 (6 bases). Trimming cost V 6 bases and J 0 bases, with 17 bases left between them. Germline CDR1 and CDR2: DFQATT and SNEGSKA (reference sequence). The CDR3 contains 15 residues. Written as DNA, the CDR3 is TGCAGTGCCAACCCGGACGGGGGTTACCAAGAGACCCAGTACTTC. Its protein is CSANPDGGYQETQYF.

This clonotype was observed a handful of times. This chain links TRBV6-5 with TRBJ1-2; a possible D gene is TRBD1 (5 bases). Germline CDR1 and CDR2: MNHEY and SVGAGI. There are 15 residues in the CDR3. Trimming removed 2 bases from V and 1 base from J, with 11 bases in between. The CDR3 DNA is TGTGCCAGCAGTTACCCCGTCGACAGTAACTATGGCTACACCTTC. Its protein product is CASSYPVDSNYGYTF.

The rearrangement links TRBV29-1 to TRBJ2-7, with D perhaps matching TRBD2 (6 bases). V was clipped by 6 bases and J by 3 bases, with 9 bases between them. The CDR3 is made up of 11 amino acids. Germline V gives CDR1 SQVTM, CDR2 ANQGSEA. The CDR3 spells CSVGGLYEQYF. The CDR3 DNA is TGCAGCGTCGGGGGACTCTACGAGCAGTACTTC.